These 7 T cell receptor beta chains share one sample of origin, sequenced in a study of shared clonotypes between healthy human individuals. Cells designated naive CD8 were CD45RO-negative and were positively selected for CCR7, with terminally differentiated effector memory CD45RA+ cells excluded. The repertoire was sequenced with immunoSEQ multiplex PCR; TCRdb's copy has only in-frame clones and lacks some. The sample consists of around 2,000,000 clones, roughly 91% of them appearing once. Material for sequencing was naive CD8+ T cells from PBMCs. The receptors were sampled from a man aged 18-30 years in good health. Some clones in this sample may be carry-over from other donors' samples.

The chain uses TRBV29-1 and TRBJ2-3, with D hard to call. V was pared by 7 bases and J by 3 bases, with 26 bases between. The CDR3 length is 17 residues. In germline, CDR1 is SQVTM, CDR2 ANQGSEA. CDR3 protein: CSAIPPIVSLGTDTQYF. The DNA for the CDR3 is TGCAGCGCTATCCCCCCTATAGTCTCTTTAGGGACAGATACGCAGTATTTT.

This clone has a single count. The CDR3 DNA is TGCGCCAGCAGCCACTGGCTAGCGGGAGAAGGAAATGAGCAGTTCTTC. Its protein is CASSHWLAGEGNEQFF. The chain combines TRBV4-3 with TRBJ2-1; 10 bases are shared with TRBD2. Trimming took 3 bases from V and 7 from J; bases not matched to a gene: 9. The CDR3 covers 16 residues. Germline V gene data show CDR1 as LGHNA and CDR2 as YSLEER.

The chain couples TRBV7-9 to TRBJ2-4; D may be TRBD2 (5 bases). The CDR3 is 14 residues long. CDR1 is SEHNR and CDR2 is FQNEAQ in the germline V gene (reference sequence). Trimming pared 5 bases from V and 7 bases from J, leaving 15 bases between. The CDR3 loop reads CASSKGDKRNIQYF. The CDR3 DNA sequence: TGTGCCAGCAGCAAGGGAGACAAAAGGAACATTCAGTACTTC.

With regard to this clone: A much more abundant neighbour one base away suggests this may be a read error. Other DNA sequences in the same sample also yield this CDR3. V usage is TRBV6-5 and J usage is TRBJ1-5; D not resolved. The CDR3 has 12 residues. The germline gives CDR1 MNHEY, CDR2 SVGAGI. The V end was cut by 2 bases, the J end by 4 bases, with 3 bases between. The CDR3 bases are TGTGCCAGCAGTTACCTTAATCAGCCCCAGCATTTT. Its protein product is CASSYLNQPQHF.

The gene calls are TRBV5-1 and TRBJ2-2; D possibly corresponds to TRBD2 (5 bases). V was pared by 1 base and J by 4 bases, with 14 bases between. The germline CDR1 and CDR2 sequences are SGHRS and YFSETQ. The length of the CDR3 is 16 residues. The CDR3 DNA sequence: TGCGCCAGCAGCTTGACAGTTATGCGGGTCACCGGGGAGCTGTTTTTT. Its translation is CASSLTVMRVTGELFF.

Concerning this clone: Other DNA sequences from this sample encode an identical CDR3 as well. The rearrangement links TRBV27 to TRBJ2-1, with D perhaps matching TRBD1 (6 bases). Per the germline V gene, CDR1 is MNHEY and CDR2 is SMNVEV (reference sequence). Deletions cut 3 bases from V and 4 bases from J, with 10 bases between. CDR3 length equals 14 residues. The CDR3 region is CASSFRGSYNEQFF. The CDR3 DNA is TGTGCCAGCAGTTTCAGGGGATCTTACAATGAGCAGTTCTTC.

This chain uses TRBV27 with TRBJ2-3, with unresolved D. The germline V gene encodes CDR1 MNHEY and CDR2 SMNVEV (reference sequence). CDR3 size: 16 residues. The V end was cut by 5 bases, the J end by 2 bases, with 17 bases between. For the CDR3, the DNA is TGTGCCAGCAGTACCTATGAAACCAAGCACACAGATACGCAGTATTTT. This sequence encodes CASSTYETKHTDTQYF.